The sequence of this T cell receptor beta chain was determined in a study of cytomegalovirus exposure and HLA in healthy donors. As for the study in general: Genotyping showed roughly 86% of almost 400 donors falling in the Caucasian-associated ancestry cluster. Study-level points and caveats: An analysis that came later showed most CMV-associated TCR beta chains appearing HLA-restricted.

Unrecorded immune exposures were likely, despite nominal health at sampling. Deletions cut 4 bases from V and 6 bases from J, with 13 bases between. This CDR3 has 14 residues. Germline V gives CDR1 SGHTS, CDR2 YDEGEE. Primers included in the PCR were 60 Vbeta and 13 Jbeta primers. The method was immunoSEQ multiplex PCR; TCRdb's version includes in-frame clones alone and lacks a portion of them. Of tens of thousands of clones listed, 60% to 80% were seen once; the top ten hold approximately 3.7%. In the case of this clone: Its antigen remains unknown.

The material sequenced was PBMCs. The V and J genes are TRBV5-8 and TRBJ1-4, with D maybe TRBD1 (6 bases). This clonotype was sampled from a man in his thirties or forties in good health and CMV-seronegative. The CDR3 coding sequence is TGTGCCAGCAGCCTCGGGGGGGCTGATGAAAAACTGTTTTTT. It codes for CASSLGGADEKLFF.